Reported below is one TCR beta chain. Its antigen is still unknown. Clones were sequenced by immunoSEQ multiplex PCR, and TCRdb holds only the in-frame ones, with some missing. The table records a few million clones, approximately 95% of them present only once. This record belongs to a study of shared clonotypes between healthy human individuals. Across the whole study: Per donor, three plates held CD4 naive cells, three held CD4 memory, two held CD8 naive and one held CD8 memory. The study, taken as a whole, reports: Clonotype sharing among donors, it was expected, would be affected by sequencing depth.

Germline values: CDR1 KGHSH, CDR2 LQKENI. The CDR3 is 16 residues long. The germline V and J ends were trimmed by 3 bases and 0 bases, with 15 bases remaining between them. The sequenced sample was naive CD4+ T cells from PBMCs. Subset in this sample: CD45RA+ positively selected. The source is a man between 18 and 29 years old in good health. Some clones in this sample may be carry-over from other donors' samples. The chain joins TRBV18 to TRBJ2-7; D perhaps matches TRBD1 (5 bases). For the CDR3, the DNA is TGTGCCAGCTCACCGTCGACAGCCGAGACCTCCTACGAGCAGTACTTC. Protein sequence: CASSPSTAETSYEQYF.